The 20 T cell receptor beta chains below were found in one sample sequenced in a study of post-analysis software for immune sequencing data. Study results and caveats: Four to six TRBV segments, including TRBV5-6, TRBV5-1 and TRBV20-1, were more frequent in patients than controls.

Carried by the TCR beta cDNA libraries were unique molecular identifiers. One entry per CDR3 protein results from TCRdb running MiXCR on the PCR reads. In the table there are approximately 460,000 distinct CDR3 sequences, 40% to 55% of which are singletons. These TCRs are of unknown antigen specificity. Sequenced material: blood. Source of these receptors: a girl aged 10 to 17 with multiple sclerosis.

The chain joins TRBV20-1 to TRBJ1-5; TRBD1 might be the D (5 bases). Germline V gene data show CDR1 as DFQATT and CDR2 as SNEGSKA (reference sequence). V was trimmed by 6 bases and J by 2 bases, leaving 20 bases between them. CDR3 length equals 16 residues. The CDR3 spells CSAPAGGVGGNQPQHF. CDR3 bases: TGCAGTGCCCCAGCCGGGGGGGTTGGTGGCAATCAGCCCCAGCATTTT.

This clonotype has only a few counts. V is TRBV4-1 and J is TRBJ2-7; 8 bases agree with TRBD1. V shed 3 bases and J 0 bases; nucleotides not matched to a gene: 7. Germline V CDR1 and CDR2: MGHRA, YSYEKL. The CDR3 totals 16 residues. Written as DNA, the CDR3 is TGCGCCAGCAGCCAGTTCGACAGGGGTGACTCCTACGAGCAGTACTTC. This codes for CASSQFDRGDSYEQYF.

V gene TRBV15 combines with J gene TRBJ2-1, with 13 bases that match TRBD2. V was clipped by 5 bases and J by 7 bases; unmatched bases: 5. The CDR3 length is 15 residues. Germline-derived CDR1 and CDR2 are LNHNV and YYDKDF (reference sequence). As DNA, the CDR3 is TGTGCCACCAGCGGGAGACTAGCGGGAGGTAATGAGCAGTTCTTC. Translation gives CATSGRLAGGNEQFF.

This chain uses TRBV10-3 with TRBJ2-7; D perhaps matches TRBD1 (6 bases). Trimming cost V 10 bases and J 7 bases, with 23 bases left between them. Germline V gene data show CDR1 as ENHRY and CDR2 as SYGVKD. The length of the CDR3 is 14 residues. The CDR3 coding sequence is TGTGCCACCCAAGCCGGGACACCTTTTGGGGAGCAGTACTTC. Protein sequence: CATQAGTPFGEQYF.

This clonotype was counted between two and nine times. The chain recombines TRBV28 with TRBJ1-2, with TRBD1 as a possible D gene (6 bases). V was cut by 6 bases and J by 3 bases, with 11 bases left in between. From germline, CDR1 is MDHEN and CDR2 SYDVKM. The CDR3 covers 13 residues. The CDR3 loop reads CASRSAGDYGYTF. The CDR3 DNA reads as TGTGCCAGCAGGTCCGCAGGGGACTATGGCTACACCTTC.

This CDR3 reads CASSLGLADGINIQYF. CDR3 bases: TGCGCCAGCAGCCTGGGACTAGCGGACGGAATAAACATTCAGTACTTC. The chain uses TRBV5-1 and TRBJ2-4, with 11 bases fitting TRBD2. CDR1 SGHRS and CDR2 YFSETQ come from the germline V gene. The CDR3 spans 16 residues. The J segment lost 6 bases and the V segment lost 4 bases, leaving 9 bases of the junction unmatched. Combining the CDR3 with reference TRBV5-1 and TRBJ2-4 gives the whole variable domain KAGVTQTPRYLIKTRGQQVTLSCSPISGHRSVSWYQQTPGQGLQFLFEYFSETQRNKGNFPGRFSGRQFSNSRSEMNVSTLELGDSALYLCASSLGLADGINIQYFGAGTRLSVL.

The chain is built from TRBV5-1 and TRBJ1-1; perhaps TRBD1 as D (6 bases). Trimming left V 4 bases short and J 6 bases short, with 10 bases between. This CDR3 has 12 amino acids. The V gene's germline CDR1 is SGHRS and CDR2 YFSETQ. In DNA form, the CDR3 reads TGCGCCAGCAGCCCAGGGGCCCCTGAAGCTTTCTTT. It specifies CASSPGAPEAFF.

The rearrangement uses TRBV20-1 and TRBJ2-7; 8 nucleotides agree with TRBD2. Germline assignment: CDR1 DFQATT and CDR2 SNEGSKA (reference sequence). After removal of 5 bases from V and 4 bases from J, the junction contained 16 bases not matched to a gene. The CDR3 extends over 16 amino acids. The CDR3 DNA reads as TGCAGTGCTGGGATGGGACGAGCGGGAGTCATTTACGAGCAGTACTTC. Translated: CSAGMGRAGVIYEQYF.

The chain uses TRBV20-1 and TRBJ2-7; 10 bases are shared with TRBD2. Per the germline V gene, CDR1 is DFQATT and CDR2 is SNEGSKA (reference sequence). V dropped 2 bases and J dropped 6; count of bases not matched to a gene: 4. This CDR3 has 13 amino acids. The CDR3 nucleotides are TGCAGTGCTAGACTAGCGGGAGAAGGCGAGCAGTACTTC. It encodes CSARLAGEGEQYF.

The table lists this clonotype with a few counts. The CDR3 loop is CASSQTGTGGGKLFF. For the CDR3, the DNA is TGTGCCAGCAGTCAAACCGGGACAGGGGGCGGAAAACTGTTTTTT. This chain joins TRBV7-8 and TRBJ1-4; 12 bases align to TRBD1. CDR1 and CDR2 (germline): SGHVS, FQNEAQ. V was pared by 6 bases and J by 10 bases, with 9 bases of the junction left unmatched. The CDR3 runs 15 residues.

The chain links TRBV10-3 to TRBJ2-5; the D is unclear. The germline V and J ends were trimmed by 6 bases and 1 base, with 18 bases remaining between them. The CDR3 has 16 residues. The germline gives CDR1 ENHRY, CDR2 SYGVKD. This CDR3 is CAISTKAVRIQETQYF. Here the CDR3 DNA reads TGTGCCATCAGCACCAAGGCGGTCAGAATCCAAGAGACCCAGTACTTC.

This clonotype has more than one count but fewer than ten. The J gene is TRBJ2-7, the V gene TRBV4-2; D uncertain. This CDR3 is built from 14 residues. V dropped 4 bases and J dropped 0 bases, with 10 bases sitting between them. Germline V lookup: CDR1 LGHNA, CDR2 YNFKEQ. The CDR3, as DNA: TGTGCCAGCAGCCCCCTGGGTAGCTCCTACGAGCAGTACTTC. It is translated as CASSPLGSSYEQYF.

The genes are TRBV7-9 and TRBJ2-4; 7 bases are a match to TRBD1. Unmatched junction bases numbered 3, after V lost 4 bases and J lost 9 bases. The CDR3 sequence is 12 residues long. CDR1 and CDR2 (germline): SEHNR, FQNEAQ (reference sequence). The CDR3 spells CASSSGQAIQYF. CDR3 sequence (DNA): TGTGCCAGCAGCTCTGGACAGGCCATTCAGTACTTC.

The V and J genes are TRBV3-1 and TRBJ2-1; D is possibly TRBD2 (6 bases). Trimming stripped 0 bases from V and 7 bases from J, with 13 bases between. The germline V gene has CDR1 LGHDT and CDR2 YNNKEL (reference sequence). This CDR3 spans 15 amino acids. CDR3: CASSQDVGGVNEQFF. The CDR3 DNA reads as TGTGCCAGCAGCCAAGACGTTGGAGGGGTGAATGAGCAGTTCTTC.

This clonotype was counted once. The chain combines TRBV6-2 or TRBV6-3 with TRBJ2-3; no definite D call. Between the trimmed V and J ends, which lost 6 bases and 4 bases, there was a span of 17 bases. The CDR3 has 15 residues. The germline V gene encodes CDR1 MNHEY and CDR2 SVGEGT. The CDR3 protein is CASRSTPAGADTQYF. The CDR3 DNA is TGTGCCAGCAGAAGCACACCCGCTGGGGCAGATACGCAGTATTTT.

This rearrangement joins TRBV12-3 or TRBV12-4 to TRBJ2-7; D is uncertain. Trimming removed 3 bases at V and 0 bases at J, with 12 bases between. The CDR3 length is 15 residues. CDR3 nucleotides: TGTGCCAGCAGTTTCGCCATCGCAAGCTCCTACGAGCAGTACTTC. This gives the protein CASSFAIASSYEQYF.

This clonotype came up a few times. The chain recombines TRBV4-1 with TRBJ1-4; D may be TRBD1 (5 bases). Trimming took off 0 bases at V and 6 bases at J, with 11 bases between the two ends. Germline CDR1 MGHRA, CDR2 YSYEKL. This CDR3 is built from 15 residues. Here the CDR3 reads CASSQEAGSDEKLFF. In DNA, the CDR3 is TGCGCCAGCAGCCAAGAGGCAGGGTCGGATGAAAAACTGTTTTTT.

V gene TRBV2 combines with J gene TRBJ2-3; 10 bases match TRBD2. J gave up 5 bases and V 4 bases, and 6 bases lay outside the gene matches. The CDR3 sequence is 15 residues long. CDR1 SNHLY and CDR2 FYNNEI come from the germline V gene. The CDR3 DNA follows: TGTGCCAGCAGTGCCCTAGCGGGAGTGGTAGATACGCAGTATTTT. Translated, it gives CASSALAGVVDTQYF. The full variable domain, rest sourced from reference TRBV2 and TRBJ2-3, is EPEVTQTPSHQVTQMGQEVILRCVPISNHLYFYWYRQILGQKVEFLVSFYNNEISEKSEIFDDQFSVERPDGSNFTLKIRSTKLEDSAMYFCASSALAGVVDTQYFGPGTRLTVL.

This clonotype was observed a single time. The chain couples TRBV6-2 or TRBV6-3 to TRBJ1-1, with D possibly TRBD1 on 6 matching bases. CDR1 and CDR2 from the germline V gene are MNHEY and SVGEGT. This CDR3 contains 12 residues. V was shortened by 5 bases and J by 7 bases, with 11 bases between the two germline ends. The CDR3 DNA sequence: TGTGCCAGCAGTCTCAGGACAGTTGAAGCTTTCTTT. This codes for CASSLRTVEAFF.

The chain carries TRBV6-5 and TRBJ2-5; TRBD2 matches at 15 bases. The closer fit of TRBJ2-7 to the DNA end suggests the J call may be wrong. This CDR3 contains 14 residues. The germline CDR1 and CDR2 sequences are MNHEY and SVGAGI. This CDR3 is CASRRTSGRGEQYF. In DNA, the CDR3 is TGTGCCAGCCGTCGGACTAGCGGGAGGGGCGAGCAGTACTTC.